Each of the 29 T cell receptor beta chains below was sequenced from the same sample in a study of shared clonotypes between healthy human individuals. Profiling relied on immunoSEQ multiplex PCR, and the TCRdb table lists in-frame clones only, not all of them. The sample consists of about 2.1 million clones, 80% to 95% of them appearing once. The naive CD8 subset, CD45RO-negative cells positively selected for CCR7, excluded terminally differentiated effector memory CD45RA+ cells. Specimen: naive CD8+ T cells from PBMCs. These receptors originate from a man in his late teens or twenties in good health. Some clones in this sample may be carry-over from other donors' samples.

The chain combines TRBV9 with TRBJ2-7; D gene uncertain. Trimming took off 0 bases at V and 3 bases at J, with 13 bases between the two ends. The CDR3 loop spans 15 amino acids. Germline CDR1 SGDLS, CDR2 YYNGEE. The CDR3 coding sequence is TGTGCCAGCAGCGTAGATGACTCTATAGGCTACGAGCAGTACTTC. Protein sequence: CASSVDDSIGYEQYF.

This clone has more than one count but fewer than ten. The chain carries TRBV30 and TRBJ2-2, with TRBD1 as a possible D gene (6 bases). The germline V gene encodes CDR1 GTSNPN and CDR2 SVGIG (reference sequence). The CDR3 contains 13 residues. V was trimmed by 6 bases and J by 3 bases, leaving 11 bases between them. The CDR3 is CACLTGYTGELFF. The DNA of the CDR3 is TGTGCCTGCCTAACAGGGTACACCGGGGAGCTGTTTTTT.

V is TRBV28 and J is TRBJ1-4; possible D gene TRBD1, 5 bases. The CDR3 runs to 15 residues. Germline V gives CDR1 MDHEN, CDR2 SYDVKM. V lost 5 bases to trimming and J lost 7 bases, with 17 bases between them. CDR3 nucleotide sequence: TGTGCCAGCAGTCTCCCAAGCGAGGGGATTGAAAAACTGTTTTTT. This codes for CASSLPSEGIEKLFF.

V gene TRBV28 combines with J gene TRBJ1-3; possible D gene TRBD1, 6 bases. V shed 3 bases and J shed 2 bases, with 11 bases lying between them. CDR3 length: 15 residues. Per the germline V gene, CDR1 is MDHEN and CDR2 is SYDVKM. The CDR3 sequence: CASSLGGGTGNTIYF. CDR3 DNA sequence: TGTGCCAGCAGTTTGGGCGGGGGCACTGGAAACACCATATATTTT.

This clone occurred once. The chain is built from TRBV6-5 and TRBJ2-2; 8 nucleotides match TRBD2. Germline V CDR1 and CDR2: MNHEY, SVGAGI. The CDR3 is 16 amino acids. V lost 0 bases and J lost 6; bases outside the gene matches: 6. CDR3 amino acids: CASSYSAGEGAGELFF. CDR3 bases: TGTGCCAGCAGTTACTCAGCGGGAGAGGGGGCCGGGGAGCTGTTTTTT.

This clone was detected once. The chain recombines TRBV29-1 with TRBJ2-2; D is undetermined. Trimming took off 4 bases at V and 5 bases at J, with 8 bases between the two ends. The CDR3 length is 12 residues. The germline gives CDR1 SQVTM, CDR2 ANQGSEA. CDR3 in DNA: TGCAGCGTTGTACAGTCAACCGGGGAGCTGTTTTTT. Translating gives CSVVQSTGELFF.

The chain has TRBV4-1 and TRBJ2-1; D unresolved. Trimming removed 3 bases at V and 6 bases at J, with 9 bases between. The CDR3 extends over 13 amino acids. Per the germline V gene, CDR1 is MGHRA and CDR2 is YSYEKL. The DNA of the CDR3 is TGCGCCAGCAGCCATAGAATAAGCAATGAGCAGTTCTTC. This gives the protein CASSHRISNEQFF.

The chain links TRBV7-9 to TRBJ1-5, with D possibly matching TRBD1 (6 bases). The CDR3 runs 16 residues. V shed 4 bases and J shed 10 bases, with 23 bases lying between them. Germline V CDR1 and CDR2: SEHNR, FQNEAQ (reference sequence). The CDR3 nucleotides read TGTGCCAGCAGCTCGACACGGTCCGGCGAGGGGGATCCCCAGCATTTT. The encoded protein is CASSSTRSGEGDPQHF.

The chain employs TRBV30 and TRBJ2-6; D may be TRBD2 (6 bases). V gave up 5 bases and J gave up 0 bases, with 17 bases separating them. Germline V gene sequence: CDR1 GTSNPN, CDR2 SVGIG (reference sequence). The CDR3 spans 17 residues. CDR3 loop: CAWGAEGARSGANVLTF. The CDR3 DNA is TGTGCCTGGGGGGCGGAGGGAGCGCGCTCTGGGGCCAACGTCCTGACTTTC.

This clone has just one count. The chain combines TRBV28 with TRBJ1-2; no clear D. V lost 4 bases and J lost 3, with 15 bases in between. In germline, CDR1 is MDHEN, CDR2 SYDVKM. The CDR3 totals 15 residues. In nucleotides, the CDR3 is TGTGCCAGCAGTTCCGAGGCGGAGGATCACTATGGCTACACCTTC. Encoded protein: CASSSEAEDHYGYTF.

V and J are TRBV6-6 and TRBJ2-7, with 7 bases that match TRBD1. Trimming took 4 bases from V and 2 from J; bases not matched to a gene: 5. The CDR3 spans 14 residues. Germline V gives CDR1 MNHNY, CDR2 SVGAGI (reference sequence). CDR3 protein: CASSFGQVAYEQYF. CDR3 bases: TGTGCCAGCAGTTTCGGACAGGTGGCCTACGAGCAGTACTTC.

Notes on this clone: It is unclear where the CDR3 begins or ends on the DNA, so no DNA is shown, and the CDR3 is as TCRdb lists it. This chain joins TRBV28 and TRBJ2-7; TRBD2 is taken as the D call from the table, unchecked against the DNA. Germline V gene sequence: CDR1 MDHEN, CDR2 SYDVKM. Ends included, the CDR3 has 14 residues. CDR3 residues: CASSSSWVVGEQYF.

The chain carries TRBV27 and TRBJ2-6; D call uncertain. Germline lookup yields CDR1 MNHEY and CDR2 SMNVEV (reference sequence). The CDR3 spans 16 residues. Trimming shortened V by 5 bases and J by 0 bases, and 11 bases separated the two germline ends. The DNA for the CDR3 is TGTGCCAGCAGTCAAGTAACACGCTCTGGGGCCAACGTCCTGACTTTC. Translated: CASSQVTRSGANVLTF.

This sequence joins TRBV7-5 and TRBJ2-5. TRBV7-5 is given as a pseudogene. The length of the CDR3 is 20 residues. CDR3 residues: CVRSLGRTRLILVGLETQYF. The CDR3 nucleotides are TGTGTCAGAAGCTTAGGCCGGACCCGCCTGATACTAGTGGGGCTAGAGACCCAGTACTTC.

The rearrangement joins TRBV5-1 to TRBJ2-7; 11 bases match TRBD2. CDR1 SGHRS and CDR2 YFSETQ come from the germline V gene. The length of the CDR3 is 18 residues. V shed 4 bases, J shed 0 bases, and the junction held 12 bases outside the gene matches. CDR3 sequence: CASSPGVASGRFSYEQYF. In DNA, the CDR3 is TGCGCCAGCAGCCCGGGGGTGGCTAGCGGGAGGTTCTCCTACGAGCAGTACTTC.

The J gene is TRBJ1-1, the V gene TRBV6-1; a weak D match, TRBD1 (5 bases). The ends were cut back, 4 bases at V and 3 bases at J, with 9 bases in the middle. Germline V gene data show CDR1 as MNHNS and CDR2 as SASEGT. This CDR3 contains 13 residues. CDR3 sequence reads: CASSGPRDTEAFF. In DNA form, the CDR3 reads TGTGCCAGCAGTGGCCCCAGGGACACTGAAGCTTTCTTT.

This clone came up once. This sequence joins TRBV29-1 and TRBJ1-2; 7 nucleotides agree with TRBD1. The CDR3 contains 15 residues. V lost 4 bases to trimming and J lost 6 bases; unmatched junction nucleotides: 14. Germline V CDR1 and CDR2: SQVTM, ANQGSEA. The CDR3 region is CSVGTDRVGDNGYTF. CDR3 coding DNA: TGCAGCGTTGGGACAGACAGGGTGGGGGATAATGGCTACACCTTC.

V usage is TRBV28 and J usage is TRBJ2-1, with D tentatively TRBD1 (5 bases). Trimming removed 7 bases from V and 3 bases from J, with 13 bases in between. The CDR3 covers 14 residues. The germline V gene has CDR1 MDHEN and CDR2 SYDVKM. CDR3 region: CASKDTGRYNEQFF. The DNA of the CDR3 is TGTGCCAGCAAAGATACAGGCCGCTACAATGAGCAGTTCTTC.

This chain links TRBV5-6 with TRBJ1-2; the D is unclear. This CDR3 spans 13 amino acids. Germline V gene data show CDR1 as SGHDT and CDR2 as YYEEEE. Trimming shortened V by 0 bases and J by 8 bases, and 11 bases separated the two germline ends. CDR3 in DNA: TGTGCCAGCAGCTTGGGTTCGGGAGGGGGCTACACCTTC. It encodes CASSLGSGGGYTF. Using reference TRBV5-6 and TRBJ1-2 for the parts outside the CDR3, the full variable domain is DAGVTQSPTHLIKTRGQQVTLRCSPKSGHDTVSWYQQALGQGPQFIFQYYEEEERQRGNFPDRFSGHQFPNYSSELNVNALLLGDSALYLCASSLGSGGGYTFGSGTRLTVV.

The chain employs TRBV5-1 and TRBJ2-7, with D possibly TRBD1 on 5 matching bases. The CDR3 sequence is 12 residues long. Germline CDR1 reads SGHRS; CDR2 reads YFSETQ. Trimming stripped 6 bases from V and 0 bases from J, with 7 bases between. The CDR3 here is CASKGDSYEQYF. The CDR3 coding sequence is TGCGCCAGCAAAGGGGACTCCTACGAGCAGTACTTC.

The chain links TRBV13 to TRBJ2-7; 11 bases line up with TRBD1. Germline lookup yields CDR1 PRHDT and CDR2 FYEKMQ (reference sequence). V shed 5 bases, J shed 4 bases, and the junction held 7 bases outside the gene matches. The CDR3 sequence is 15 residues long. CDR3 amino acids: CASSQRTGGRYEQYF. The CDR3 DNA follows: TGTGCCAGCAGCCAACGGACAGGGGGCAGGTACGAGCAGTACTTC.

This rearrangement joins TRBV9 to TRBJ2-7; no clear D gene. V was shortened by 0 bases and J by 1 base, with 14 bases between the two germline ends. The germline V gene encodes CDR1 SGDLS and CDR2 YYNGEE. This CDR3 comprises 16 residues. The CDR3 protein is CASSVGGKPASYEQYF. The CDR3 region has the DNA TGTGCCAGCAGCGTAGGAGGTAAACCCGCGTCCTACGAGCAGTACTTC.

The rearrangement links TRBV5-4 to TRBJ2-1; D is undetermined. Trimming left V 4 bases short and J 0 bases short, with 8 bases between. CDR3 length: 14 residues. The germline V gene encodes CDR1 SGHNT and CDR2 YYREEE (reference sequence). The CDR3 sequence is CASSVESSYNEQFF. As DNA, the CDR3 is TGTGCCAGCAGCGTAGAGAGCTCCTACAATGAGCAGTTCTTC. The whole variable domain, remainder taken from reference TRBV5-4 and TRBJ2-1, is ETGVTQSPTHLIKTRGQQVTLRCSSQSGHNTVSWYQQALGQGPQFIFQYYREEENGRGNFPPRFSGLQFPNYSSELNVNALELDDSALYLCASSVESSYNEQFFGPGTRLTVL.

This clone has just a few counts. The chain combines TRBV6-5 with TRBJ1-1, with D uncertain. The CDR3 loop spans 12 amino acids. Germline CDR1 is MNHEY and CDR2 is SVGAGI. V lost 6 bases, J lost 8 bases, and 13 bases lay in between. The CDR3 region has the DNA TGTGCCAGCAGCGAGGGATCTAGCGAAGCTTTCTTT. Translating it yields CASSEGSSEAFF.

V gene TRBV9 combines with J gene TRBJ1-1; the match to TRBD1 covers 8 bases. Looked up from germline, CDR1 is SGDLS and CDR2 is YYNGEE. The CDR3 has 12 residues. With V trimmed by 3 bases and J by 10 bases, 5 bases remained unmatched. DNA for the CDR3: TGTGCCAGCAGCGAGATCAGGGGGCTAGCTTTCTTT. Translated: CASSEIRGLAFF. Combining the CDR3 with reference TRBV9 and TRBJ1-1 gives the whole variable domain DSGVTQTPKHLITATGQRVTLRCSPRSGDLSVYWYQQSLDQGLQFLIQYYNGEERAKGNILERFSAQQFPDLHSELNLSSLELGDSALYFCASSEIRGLAFFGQGTRLTVV.

V is TRBV6-5 and J is TRBJ2-7; 7 nucleotides align to TRBD1. There are 13 residues in the CDR3. The ends lost 6 bases at V and 4 bases at J; junction bases unmatched: 6. Germline CDR1 MNHEY, CDR2 SVGAGI. In DNA form, the CDR3 reads TGTGCCAGCAGGCCGGGACAGTTGTACGAGCAGTACTTC. The encoded protein is CASRPGQLYEQYF.

The J gene is TRBJ1-1, the V gene TRBV5-8; 8 bases are shared with TRBD1. This CDR3 has 16 residues. Germline V gene lookup returns CDR1 SGHTS and CDR2 YDEGEE. V was clipped by 6 bases and J by 0 bases; unmatched bases: 10. CDR3 amino acids: CASTFKTDRVNTEAFF. Here the CDR3 DNA reads TGTGCCAGCACCTTTAAAACGGACAGGGTGAACACTGAAGCTTTCTTT.

The chain carries TRBV6-5 and TRBJ2-1, with TRBD2 identical over 7 bases. CDR3 size: 14 residues. Looked up from germline, CDR1 is MNHEY and CDR2 is SVGAGI. V gave up 1 base and J gave up 5 bases; unmatched junction bases: 2. The CDR3: CASSYFAGDNEQFF. The CDR3 region has the DNA TGTGCCAGCAGTTACTTTGCGGGAGACAATGAGCAGTTCTTC.

The chain employs TRBV7-8 and TRBJ1-2, with TRBD1 matching 7 bases. The CDR3 consists of 14 residues. Looked up from germline, CDR1 is SGHVS and CDR2 is FQNEAQ. V was clipped by 5 bases and J by 3 bases; unmatched bases: 6. CDR3: CASSPGQAYYGYTF. Here the CDR3 DNA reads TGTGCCAGCAGCCCCGGACAGGCTTACTATGGCTACACCTTC.